Listed here are 24 T cell receptor beta chains from one sample, sequenced in a study of blood T cell repertoires in COVID-19. The table came from immunoSEQ multiplex PCR; TCRdb's copy has only in-frame clones and leaves some out. The sample carries approximately 140,000 clones, approximately 90% recorded once. What was sequenced was peripheral blood. The receptors come from a man aged 50 to 59 with active or convalescent COVID-19.

The chain joins TRBV5-4 to TRBJ2-6; TRBD2 might be the D (6 bases). Germline values: CDR1 SGHNT, CDR2 YYREEE (reference sequence). CDR3 length: 18 residues. Trimming removed 0 bases from V and 0 bases from J, with 13 bases in between. The CDR3: CASSLVGGQISGANVLTF. The DNA for the CDR3 is TGTGCCAGCAGCTTGGTGGGAGGTCAGATCTCTGGGGCCAACGTCCTGACTTTC.

The CDR3 loop reads CASSSSLSGVNEQFF. The CDR3, as DNA: TGTGCCAGCAGTTCATCGTTATCAGGGGTTAATGAGCAGTTCTTC. The chain combines TRBV6-5 with TRBJ2-1; a weak D match, TRBD1 (6 bases). CDR1 and CDR2 (germline): MNHEY, SVGAGI. Deletions cut 4 bases from V and 7 bases from J, with 17 bases between. CDR3 length equals 15 residues.

The J gene is TRBJ2-7, the V gene TRBV7-2; 11 bases match TRBD2. There are 16 residues in the CDR3. CDR1 and CDR2 from the germline V gene are SGHTA and FQGNSA. Trimming removed 5 bases from V and 7 bases from J; junction bases left unmatched: 13. This CDR3 reads CASSEEGTSGGWEQYF. CDR3 nucleotide sequence: TGTGCCAGCAGCGAGGAGGGGACTAGCGGAGGGTGGGAGCAGTACTTC.

A few counts support this clone. J is TRBJ2-7 and V is TRBV19, with D unresolved. Trimming pared 1 base from V and 0 bases from J, leaving 10 bases between. This CDR3 is 15 amino acids long. Germline loops: CDR1 LNHDA, CDR2 SQIVND (reference sequence). In DNA form, the CDR3 reads TGTGCCAGTAGTATAGCCGACTCAAGCTCCTACGAGCAGTACTTC. Translated, it gives CASSIADSSSYEQYF.

This chain uses TRBV10-3 with TRBJ1-6, with D hard to call. CDR1 is ENHRY, CDR2 SYGVKD, per germline. This CDR3 has 13 amino acids. V was shortened by 6 bases and J by 9 bases, with 12 bases between the two germline ends. CDR3 protein: CAIRPLQSSPLHF. For the CDR3, the DNA is TGTGCCATCAGACCTCTACAGAGTTCACCCCTCCACTTT.

This sequence joins TRBV4-1 and TRBJ1-6; no definite D call. Germline CDR1 and CDR2: MGHRA and YSYEKL. This CDR3 has 16 amino acids. Trimming took 2 bases from V and 7 from J, leaving 15 bases between them. In DNA, the CDR3 is TGCGCCAGCAGCCAACGGGGAGAGCTGGGGAATTCACCCCTCCACTTT. Protein sequence: CASSQRGELGNSPLHF.

The genes are TRBV6-2 or TRBV6-3 and TRBJ1-5; D uncertain. V lost 2 bases to trimming and J lost 0 bases, with 14 bases between them. CDR1 is MNHEY and CDR2 is SVGEGT in the germline V gene. The CDR3 length is 17 residues. CDR3 amino acids: CASSYPAGTYSNQPQHF. CDR3 bases: TGTGCCAGCAGTTACCCGGCGGGAACCTATAGCAATCAGCCCCAGCATTTT.

J is TRBJ2-1 and V is TRBV7-2; no clear D gene. Trimming removed 2 bases from V and 1 base from J, with 12 bases in between. In germline, CDR1 is SGHTA, CDR2 FQGNSA. The CDR3 spans 16 residues. As DNA, the CDR3 is TGTGCCAGCAGCTTATCCCACGACTCTTCCTACAATGAGCAGTTCTTC. Translation: CASSLSHDSSYNEQFF.

This clone has a single count. The rearrangement links TRBV19 to TRBJ2-1; tentative D call: TRBD2 (5 bases). The V and J ends lost 1 base and 0 bases respectively, with 13 bases between them. The CDR3 is made up of 17 amino acids. Germline V CDR1 and CDR2: LNHDA, SQIVND (reference sequence). The CDR3 nucleotides read TGTGCCAGTAGTATAGGGCGACGGGGTAGCTCCTACAATGAGCAGTTCTTC. As protein: CASSIGRRGSSYNEQFF. The variable domain in full, with the rest retrieved from reference TRBV19 and TRBJ2-1, is DGGITQSPKYLFRKEGQNVTLSCEQNLNHDAMYWYRQDPGQGLRLIYYSQIVNDFQKGDIAEGYSVSREKKESFPLTVTSAQKNPTAFYLCASSIGRRGSSYNEQFFGPGTRLTVL.

The chain has TRBV4-3 and TRBJ2-3, with D possibly being TRBD2 (5 bases). CDR3 size: 14 residues. The germline V gene has CDR1 LGHNA and CDR2 YSLEER. V lost 0 bases, J lost 3 bases, and 7 bases lay in between. The CDR3 reads CASSQEPGTDTQYF. In DNA, the CDR3 is TGCGCCAGCAGCCAAGAGCCGGGGACAGATACGCAGTATTTT.

V is TRBV6-1 and J is TRBJ1-5; the D is unclear. Germline CDR1 is MNHNS and CDR2 is SASEGT. Trimming cost V 1 base and J 6 bases, with 7 bases left between them. This CDR3 has 13 residues. The CDR3 protein is CASSEDGAQPQHF. In DNA form, the CDR3 reads TGTGCCAGCAGTGAAGACGGTGCTCAGCCCCAGCATTTT.

The CDR3 DNA follows: TGCAGCGTCCAAAGGACTAGCGGGAGGGTAAACATTCAGTACTTC. Encoded protein: CSVQRTSGRVNIQYF. The chain joins TRBV29-1 to TRBJ2-4; 15 nucleotides align to TRBD2. The CDR3 covers 15 residues. The germline V gene encodes CDR1 SQVTM and CDR2 ANQGSEA. Trimming took 6 bases from V and 6 from J; bases not matched to a gene: 6.

The chain is built from TRBV5-6 and TRBJ2-3; D possibly corresponds to TRBD2 (6 bases). The V and J ends lost 1 base and 5 bases respectively, with 17 bases between them. This CDR3 spans 16 amino acids. The germline V gene encodes CDR1 SGHDT and CDR2 YYEEEE. The CDR3 DNA is TGTGCCAGCAGCTTGTTCGGGGGACCAGGCGGAGATACGCAGTATTTT. It yields the protein CASSLFGGPGGDTQYF.

CDR3 in DNA: TGTGCCAGCAGCCCCGGGACAGGGCCCTACAATGAGCAGTTCTTC. The encoded protein is CASSPGTGPYNEQFF. The chain has TRBV28 and TRBJ2-1; TRBD1 agrees at 9 bases. CDR3 size: 15 residues. Trimming at V came to 6 bases and at J to 2 bases, leaving 5 bases not matched to a gene. Germline V gene sequence: CDR1 MDHEN, CDR2 SYDVKM.

The chain combines TRBV12-5 with TRBJ2-2, with 15 bases fitting TRBD2. Germline CDR1 reads LGHNT; CDR2 reads FRNRAP. After removal of 6 bases from V and 3 bases from J, the junction contained 8 bases not matched to a gene. The CDR3 is made up of 18 amino acids. In DNA form, the CDR3 reads TGTGCTAGTGGCCTAGGGACTAGCGGGGGGTTTTACACCGGGGAGCTGTTTTTT. Its protein is CASGLGTSGGFYTGELFF.

The V gene is TRBV2, the J gene TRBJ2-5, with D maybe TRBD2 (5 bases). The germline V gene encodes CDR1 SNHLY and CDR2 FYNNEI. The CDR3 is made up of 15 amino acids. V gave up 6 bases and J gave up 1 base, with 15 bases separating them. This CDR3 is CASRIRLAGQETQYF. DNA of the CDR3: TGTGCCAGCAGGATCAGGTTGGCGGGCCAAGAGACCCAGTACTTC. Together with reference TRBV2 and TRBJ2-5, the CDR3 gives the full variable domain: EPEVTQTPSHQVTQMGQEVILRCVPISNHLYFYWYRQILGQKVEFLVSFYNNEISEKSEIFDDQFSVERPDGSNFTLKIRSTKLEDSAMYFCASRIRLAGQETQYFGPGTRLLVL.

The rearrangement uses TRBV5-5 and TRBJ1-5; the match to TRBD1 covers 8 bases. This CDR3 is 14 amino acids long. Germline CDR1 reads SGHKS; CDR2 reads YYEKEE (reference sequence). V lost 4 bases, J lost 3 bases, and 3 bases stayed unmatched. CDR3 DNA sequence: TGTGCCAGCAGCATGGGACAGGACAATCAGCCCCAGCATTTT. Protein sequence: CASSMGQDNQPQHF.

The chain is built from TRBV5-1 and TRBJ2-3; a possible D gene is TRBD2 (6 bases). Germline V gene sequence: CDR1 SGHRS, CDR2 YFSETQ. Trimming stripped 2 bases from V and 0 bases from J, with 10 bases between. This CDR3 comprises 15 residues. The CDR3 reads CASSLNAGSTDTQYF. CDR3 bases: TGCGCCAGCAGCTTAAATGCGGGGAGCACAGATACGCAGTATTTT.

V is TRBV4-1 and J is TRBJ2-7; TRBD2 is a possible D gene (5 bases). The CDR3 loop spans 14 amino acids. Trimming cost V 1 base and J 2 bases, with 9 bases left between them. From germline, CDR1 is MGHRA and CDR2 YSYEKL. Here the CDR3 reads CASSQVGNTYEQYF. CDR3 nucleotide sequence: TGCGCCAGCAGCCAAGTCGGGAATACCTACGAGCAGTACTTC.

V and J are TRBV5-4 and TRBJ1-1; TRBD1 matches 9 bases. The CDR3 spans 14 residues. Germline-derived CDR1 and CDR2 are SGHNT and YYREEE (reference sequence). Trimming at V came to 5 bases and at J to 1 base, leaving 3 bases not matched to a gene. CDR3 nucleotide sequence: TGTGCCAGCAGTCGGGACAGGGCGAACACTGAAGCTTTCTTT. Protein sequence: CASSRDRANTEAFF.

J is TRBJ2-7 and V is TRBV3-1 (or the pseudogene TRBV3-2), with a possible D match to TRBD2 (6 bases). The CDR3 has 14 residues. Trimming shortened V by 1 base and J by 4 bases, and 11 bases separated the two germline ends. Looked up from germline, CDR1 is LGHDT and CDR2 is YNNKEL (reference sequence). The CDR3 sequence is CASSQGRGGYEQYF. The CDR3, as DNA: TGTGCCAGCAGCCAAGGGAGGGGCGGATACGAGCAGTACTTC.

A single count supports this clone. The rearrangement joins TRBV5-1 to TRBJ2-1, with 7 bases that match TRBD1. J gave up 3 bases and V 2 bases, and 8 bases lay outside the gene matches. Germline assignment: CDR1 SGHRS and CDR2 YFSETQ. There are 16 residues in the CDR3. CDR3 bases: TGCGCCAGCAGCTTACGGGACAGTGGACTCTACAATGAGCAGTTCTTC. Translating it yields CASSLRDSGLYNEQFF.

The genes are TRBV14 and TRBJ2-1; no reliable D call. The CDR3 length is 15 residues. With 0 bases removed from V and 7 bases from J, the gap between germline ends came to 13 bases. Germline V gene lookup returns CDR1 SGHDN and CDR2 FVKESK. The CDR3 coding sequence is TGTGCCAGCAGCCAAGATGGTTTAGTCAGGAATGAGCAGTTCTTC. As protein: CASSQDGLVRNEQFF. The whole variable domain, filled in from reference TRBV14 and TRBJ2-1, reads EAGVTQFPSHSVIEKGQTVTLRCDPISGHDNLYWYRRVMGKEIKFLLHFVKESKQDESGMPNNRFLAERTGGTYSTLKVQPAELEDSGVYFCASSQDGLVRNEQFFGPGTRLTVL.

This chain joins TRBV4-1 and TRBJ2-2, with 10 bases identical to TRBD1. From germline, CDR1 is MGHRA and CDR2 YSYEKL. This CDR3 has 17 residues. V lost 1 base and J lost 3; bases outside the gene matches: 5. The CDR3 protein is CASSQGWDRGYTGELFF. CDR3 bases: TGCGCCAGCAGCCAAGGGTGGGACAGGGGTTACACCGGGGAGCTGTTTTTT.